This T cell receptor (beta chain) was recorded in a study of cytomegalovirus exposure and HLA in healthy donors. Trimming cost V 4 bases and J 6 bases; bases outside gene matches: 10. This CDR3 is 15 amino acids long. Germline lookup yields CDR1 SGHTA and CDR2 FQGNSA. PCR amplification relied on 60 Vbeta primers (plus 13 Jbeta primers). Sequencing was performed with immunoSEQ multiplex PCR; in TCRdb, only in-frame clones are kept and a portion is missing. Altogether approximately 190,000 clones are present, 81% being singletons, with the ten largest covering around 3.6%. Sequenced input: PBMCs. The sequence came from a man between 35 and 55 years old in good health and CMV-seropositive. This chain joins TRBV7-2 and TRBJ2-3; 7 positions agree with TRBD2. The CDR3 DNA follows: TGTGCCAGCAGCTCTGAACTAGCGCCGGGGGATACGCAGTATTTT. It encodes CASSSELAPGDTQYF.